These 32 T cell receptor beta chains were all obtained from the same sample, sequenced in a study of cytomegalovirus exposure and HLA in healthy donors. PCR was performed using 60 Vbeta and 13 Jbeta primers. Sequencing was performed with immunoSEQ multiplex PCR; in TCRdb, only in-frame clones are kept and a portion is missing. The sample consists of about 160,000 clones, approximately 81% of them appearing once. Sample: PBMCs. The receptors originated from a young man in good health and CMV-seronegative.

CDR3 protein: CASSLLGANVLTF. CDR3 coding DNA: TGTGCCAGCAGTTTACTCGGGGCCAACGTCCTGACTTTC. This rearrangement joins TRBV28 to TRBJ2-6; D remains unclear. The CDR3 is 13 residues long. Germline V CDR1 and CDR2: MDHEN, SYDVKM. V lost 2 bases to trimming and J lost 4 bases, with 3 bases between them. Variable domain in full (rest from reference TRBV28 and TRBJ2-6): DVKVTQSSRYLVKRTGEKVFLECVQDMDHENMFWYRQDPGLGLRLIYFSYDVKMKEKGDIPEGYSVSREKKERFSLILESASTNQTSMYLCASSLLGANVLTFGAGSRLTVL.

This chain links TRBV30 with TRBJ2-1, with D tentatively TRBD2 (5 bases). Per germline, CDR1 GTSNPN and CDR2 SVGIG (reference sequence). CDR3 length equals 13 residues. Trimming pared 3 bases from V and 7 bases from J, leaving 13 bases between. This CDR3 reads CAWRGFGVNEQFF. As DNA, the CDR3 is TGTGCCTGGAGAGGATTCGGGGTGAATGAGCAGTTCTTC.

The gene calls are TRBV11-3 and TRBJ1-2; D perhaps matches TRBD1 (6 bases). Trimming removed 5 bases at V and 8 bases at J, with 15 bases between. The CDR3 is made up of 13 amino acids. The germline V gene encodes CDR1 SGHNT and CDR2 YENEEA. The CDR3 region has the DNA TGTGCCAGCAGCCAGCGGGGGGCGGAGGGCTACACCTTC. Amino acids: CASSQRGAEGYTF.

This chain links TRBV5-1 with TRBJ2-7, with TRBD1 matching over 9 bases. The germline gives CDR1 SGHRS, CDR2 YFSETQ. The CDR3 length is 16 residues. With V trimmed by 4 bases and J by 0 bases, 8 bases remained unmatched. The chain's CDR3 is CASSEDRGRISYEQYF. The CDR3 DNA follows: TGCGCCAGCAGCGAGGACAGGGGTCGGATCTCCTACGAGCAGTACTTC. Looking up the rest from reference TRBV5-1 and TRBJ2-7 gives the full variable domain: KAGVTQTPRYLIKTRGQQVTLSCSPISGHRSVSWYQQTPGQGLQFLFEYFSETQRNKGNFPGRFSGRQFSNSRSEMNVSTLELGDSALYLCASSEDRGRISYEQYFGPGTRLTVT.

This chain connects TRBV28 to TRBJ2-5; no reliable D call. The closer fit of TRBJ2-7 to the DNA end suggests the J call may be wrong. Germline assignment: CDR1 MDHEN and CDR2 SYDVKM. The CDR3 runs 12 residues. Here the CDR3 DNA reads TGTGCCAACTCCCAAAATGGGCGCGAGCAGTACTTC. Translated: CANSQNGREQYF.

This chain uses TRBV2 with TRBJ1-6; no firm D call. Trimming pared 7 bases from V and 14 bases from J, leaving 12 bases between. The V gene's germline CDR1 is SNHLY and CDR2 FYNNEI. The CDR3 loop spans 11 amino acids. The CDR3 DNA reads as TGTGCCAGCAAGGATGCCGGGTCCCTCCACTTT. This translates into CASKDAGSLHF.

This sequence joins TRBV7-8 and TRBJ1-2; possibly TRBD1 for D (6 bases). There are 15 residues in the CDR3. Trimming removed 5 bases from V and 5 bases from J, with 18 bases in between. Germline CDR1 reads SGHVS; CDR2 reads FQNEAQ. The CDR3 sequence: CASSPSGGRKYGYTF. The CDR3 coding sequence is TGTGCCAGCAGCCCCTCGGGGGGGCGCAAGTATGGCTACACCTTC.

The chain employs TRBV5-1 and TRBJ1-2, with 10 bases that match TRBD1. Germline V gene lookup returns CDR1 SGHRS and CDR2 YFSETQ. Trimming took 4 bases from V and 6 from J; bases not matched to a gene: 15. This CDR3 has 17 residues. The CDR3, as DNA: TGCGCCAGCAGCCAATCCGGGACAGGGGCAGATAATAATGGCTACACCTTC. It encodes CASSQSGTGADNNGYTF.

This chain joins TRBV11-2 and TRBJ2-5, with D possibly being TRBD1 (5 bases). In germline, CDR1 is SGHAT, CDR2 FQNNGV. With 5 bases removed from V and 0 bases from J, the gap between germline ends came to 7 bases. The CDR3 sequence is 13 residues long. CDR3 protein: CASSQGYQETQYF. The CDR3 bases are TGTGCCAGCAGCCAGGGTTACCAAGAGACCCAGTACTTC.

The chain recombines TRBV6-5 with TRBJ2-5, with D possibly matching TRBD1 (5 bases). Gene TRBJ2-7 matches the end of the DNA better, so the J call may be wrong. CDR1 MNHEY and CDR2 SVGAGI come from the germline V gene. This CDR3 is 14 amino acids long. The DNA of the CDR3 is TGTGCCAGCCGAGTTACGACGGGTAGGGGCGAGCAGTACTTC. It is translated as CASRVTTGRGEQYF.

There are a few counts of this clone. The chain couples TRBV6-4 to TRBJ1-1; D is unclear. This CDR3 spans 14 amino acids. The germline V and J ends were trimmed by 0 bases and 1 base, with 6 bases remaining between them. The V gene's germline CDR1 is MRHNA and CDR2 SNTAGT. The CDR3 is CASSDSSGNTEAFF. DNA for the CDR3: TGTGCCAGCAGTGACTCGAGCGGGAACACTGAAGCTTTCTTT.

The chain uses TRBV5-4 and TRBJ1-2; D may be TRBD1 (6 bases). Germline V gives CDR1 SGHNT, CDR2 YYREEE (reference sequence). V lost 0 bases, J lost 8 bases, and 14 bases lay in between. The CDR3 covers 14 residues. CDR3 bases: TGTGCCAGCAGCTTGGTTCAGGGGAGTGACGGCTACACCTTC. It codes for CASSLVQGSDGYTF.

This clone occurred once. The chain joins TRBV7-6 to TRBJ2-1; TRBD2 might be the D (6 bases). Trimming cost V 2 bases and J 9 bases, with 14 bases left between them. This CDR3 has 14 residues. Germline V gives CDR1 SGHVS, CDR2 FNYEAQ. CDR3 sequence reads: CASSLMTSSSEQFF. The CDR3 DNA reads TGTGCCAGCAGCTTAATGACTAGTTCAAGTGAGCAGTTCTTC.

The chain is built from TRBV5-8 and TRBJ2-7; D uncertain. Germline loops: CDR1 SGHTS, CDR2 YDEGEE. This CDR3 comprises 13 residues. Trimming took off 4 bases at V and 2 bases at J, with 10 bases between the two ends. CDR3 in DNA: TGTGCCAGCAGCCCGAGGAAAACCTACGAGCAGTACTTC. It translates to CASSPRKTYEQYF.

The CDR3: CAWAGGGTQYF. CDR3 sequence (DNA): TGTGCCTGGGCCGGGGGGGGGACCCAGTACTTC. The chain links TRBV30 to TRBJ2-5; the match to TRBD2 covers 8 bases. The J segment lost 7 bases and the V segment lost 5 bases, leaving 3 bases of the junction unmatched. There are 11 residues in the CDR3. Per germline, CDR1 GTSNPN and CDR2 SVGIG (reference sequence).

The rearrangement uses TRBV5-1 and TRBJ2-1, with 10 nucleotides matching TRBD2. CDR1 is SGHRS, CDR2 YFSETQ, per germline. With V trimmed by 0 bases and J by 12 bases, 9 bases remained unmatched. There are 15 residues in the CDR3. The CDR3, as DNA: TGCGCCAGCAGCTTGGACCCAGCGGGGGGGCTGGTGCAGTTCTTC. This translates into CASSLDPAGGLVQFF. The whole variable domain, filled in from reference TRBV5-1 and TRBJ2-1, reads KAGVTQTPRYLIKTRGQQVTLSCSPISGHRSVSWYQQTPGQGLQFLFEYFSETQRNKGNFPGRFSGRQFSNSRSEMNVSTLELGDSALYLCASSLDPAGGLVQFFGPGTRLTVL.

Remarks on this clone: Within the sample, other DNA sequences also encode this same CDR3. V usage is TRBV7-9 and J usage is TRBJ1-4, with TRBD1 matching 7 bases. The CDR3 length is 14 residues. V lost 6 bases and J lost 6; bases outside the gene matches: 7. Germline V CDR1 and CDR2: SEHNR, FQNEAQ (reference sequence). The CDR3: CASSFRDSDEKLFF. CDR3 in DNA: TGTGCCAGCAGTTTCCGGGACAGTGATGAAAAACTGTTTTTT.

The chain uses TRBV27 and TRBJ2-7; 7 positions agree with TRBD1. The CDR3 is 13 residues long. J lost 4 bases, V lost 3 bases, and 3 bases had no gene match. CDR1 is MNHEY and CDR2 is SMNVEV in the germline V gene (reference sequence). CDR3 in amino acids: CASSLGQKYEQYF. In DNA, the CDR3 is TGTGCCAGCAGTTTGGGACAGAAATACGAGCAGTACTTC.

The chain employs TRBV7-9 and TRBJ1-5, with TRBD1 as a possible D gene (5 bases). Trimming took 1 base from V and 4 from J, leaving 11 bases between them. CDR3 length: 15 amino acids. Germline V CDR1 and CDR2: SEHNR, FQNEAQ (reference sequence). CDR3: CASSLDGAGNQPQHF. The CDR3 DNA reads TGTGCCAGCAGCTTAGATGGGGCAGGGAATCAGCCCCAGCATTTT.

The chain couples TRBV7-9 to TRBJ2-5, with 11 bases aligning to TRBD2. The CDR3 runs to 18 residues. Looked up from germline, CDR1 is SEHNR and CDR2 is FQNEAQ (reference sequence). V lost 3 bases to trimming and J lost 3 bases; unmatched junction nucleotides: 12. CDR3 residues: CASSFGSGGALGKETQYF. The CDR3 DNA reads TGTGCCAGCAGCTTCGGTAGCGGGGGGGCCTTGGGGAAAGAGACCCAGTACTTC. Full variable domain (remainder filled in from reference TRBV7-9 and TRBJ2-5): DTGVSQNPRHKITKRGQNVTFRCDPISEHNRLYWYRQTLGQGPEFLTYFQNEAQLEKSRLLSDRFSAERPKGSFSTLEIQRTEQGDSAMYLCASSFGSGGALGKETQYFGPGTRLLVL.

The chain couples TRBV29-1 to TRBJ2-1; 7 bases agree with TRBD1. Germline V gene data show CDR1 as SQVTM and CDR2 as ANQGSEA. Trimming took 6 bases from V and 0 from J; bases not matched to a gene: 11. The CDR3 consists of 16 residues. CDR3 in DNA: TGCAGCGTGGGACAGCTAACGGGGAGCTCCTACAATGAGCAGTTCTTC. Translating it yields CSVGQLTGSSYNEQFF.

Note on this clone: The sample carries other DNA sequences with the same CDR3. The CDR3 is CASSRGLAGGEQFF. The CDR3 DNA reads TGTGCCAGCAGCAGGGGACTAGCGGGGGGTGAGCAGTTCTTC. The genes are TRBV7-9 and TRBJ2-1; 15 positions match TRBD2. Per germline, CDR1 SEHNR and CDR2 FQNEAQ (reference sequence). V was clipped by 5 bases and J by 9 bases; unmatched bases: 2. CDR3 length: 14 residues.

This clone was picked up one time. The CDR3 DNA reads as TGTGCCAGCAGCTCCCTCGACAGGGGTTCACCCCTCCACTTT. Protein product: CASSSLDRGSPLHF. The chain joins TRBV14 to TRBJ1-6, with 8 bases matching TRBD1. V was pared by 5 bases and J by 9 bases, with 6 bases of the junction left unmatched. Germline V gene sequence: CDR1 SGHDN, CDR2 FVKESK. The CDR3 is 14 amino acids.

This clone was observed a single time. The V call is TRBV9, the J call TRBJ2-1, with 13 bases matching TRBD2. V was clipped by 3 bases and J by 6 bases; unmatched bases: 3. The CDR3 is made up of 15 amino acids. Germline lookup yields CDR1 SGDLS and CDR2 YYNGEE. CDR3 sequence (DNA): TGTGCCAGCAGCGAACTAGCGGGAGGGCTCAATGAGCAGTTCTTC. Its protein product is CASSELAGGLNEQFF.

V usage is TRBV5-5 and J usage is TRBJ1-3, with 10 bases that match TRBD1. With V trimmed by 3 bases and J by 3 bases, 3 bases remained unmatched. CDR3 length equals 15 residues. Germline CDR1 reads SGHKS; CDR2 reads YYEKEE (reference sequence). The CDR3 reads CASSWGQGSGNTIYF. The DNA for the CDR3 is TGTGCCAGCAGCTGGGGACAGGGGAGTGGAAACACCATATATTTT.

The V call is TRBV6-6, the J call TRBJ2-4; tentatively, D is TRBD1 (6 bases). V lost 2 bases, J lost 7 bases, and 15 bases lay in between. CDR1 is MNHNY and CDR2 is SVGAGI in the germline V gene (reference sequence). The length of the CDR3 is 15 residues. CDR3 amino acids: CASSYGTTGINIQYF. The CDR3 nucleotides are TGTGCCAGCAGTTACGGAACAACAGGGATTAACATTCAGTACTTC.

About this clone itself: One end of the junction is discordant with germline, which a read error may explain. J is TRBJ2-7 and V is TRBV5-1; TRBD1 agrees at 7 bases. The CDR3 sequence is 16 residues long. Germline V gene data show CDR1 as SGHRS and CDR2 as YFSETQ. The DNA of the CDR3 is TGCGCCGGCAGCCCCGAGGGGGCGCTTAGCTCCTACGAGCAGTACTTC. It yields the protein CAGSPEGALSSYEQYF.

The V gene is TRBV6-1, the J gene TRBJ1-6, with no clear D. CDR1 is MNHNS and CDR2 is SASEGT in the germline V gene. V shed 0 bases and J shed 9 bases, with 9 bases lying between them. The CDR3 length is 14 residues. The CDR3 region has the DNA TGTGCCAGCAGTGAAGCGCTCTCTAGTTCACCCCTCCACTTT. This sequence encodes CASSEALSSSPLHF.

V is TRBV7-8 and J is TRBJ1-1; D possibly corresponds to TRBD1 (5 bases). The ends were cut back, 2 bases at V and 1 base at J, with 11 bases in the middle. This CDR3 has 15 amino acids. Looked up from germline, CDR1 is SGHVS and CDR2 is FQNEAQ. The CDR3 here is CASSLHGGENTEAFF. The CDR3 DNA reads TGTGCCAGCAGCTTACACGGGGGGGAGAACACTGAAGCTTTCTTT.

This clone was seen a few times. V is TRBV5-4 and J is TRBJ2-3, with 9 bases identical to TRBD1. Germline trimming cut 3 bases from V and 7 bases from J; bases unmatched to any gene: 9. The length of the CDR3 is 15 residues. Germline CDR1 is SGHNT and CDR2 is YYREEE (reference sequence). This CDR3 reads CASSSPGQGGYTQYF. Here the CDR3 DNA reads TGTGCCAGCAGCTCGCCGGGACAGGGAGGTTATACGCAGTATTTT.

J is TRBJ2-7 and V is TRBV6-1; 10 bases are a match to TRBD1. Unmatched junction bases numbered 5, after V lost 8 bases and J lost 4 bases. The germline gives CDR1 MNHNS, CDR2 SASEGT. CDR3 length: 13 amino acids. The CDR3 region is CASQTGGAYEQYF. DNA of the CDR3: TGTGCCAGCCAGACAGGGGGCGCGTACGAGCAGTACTTC.

This clone was picked up one time. The chain is built from TRBV20-1 and TRBJ2-1, with D possibly being TRBD1 (5 bases). Trimming removed 2 bases at V and 8 bases at J, with 7 bases between. Germline CDR1 and CDR2: DFQATT and SNEGSKA (reference sequence). The CDR3 length is 11 residues. CDR3 sequence: CSARQGYEQFF. The CDR3 DNA follows: TGCAGTGCTAGACAGGGATATGAGCAGTTCTTC.